The 5 T cell receptor beta chains listed next were all sequenced from one sample in a study of shared clonotypes between healthy human individuals. Method: immunoSEQ multiplex PCR; TCRdb's copy keeps in-frame clones and lacks some. Of over a million clones listed, around 82% are singletons. Sequencing input: memory CD4+ T cells from PBMCs. Subset of the sample: CD45RA-negative fraction. The source of these receptors is a man in his late teens or twenties in good health. Some clones in this sample may be carry-over from other donors' samples.

V is TRBV5-1 and J is TRBJ2-2, with TRBD1 matching over 8 bases. In germline, CDR1 is SGHRS, CDR2 YFSETQ. V shed 4 bases and J 1 base; nucleotides not matched to a gene: 6. The CDR3 is 16 amino acids. CDR3 sequence reads: CASSQGGTGNTGELFF. The CDR3 DNA sequence: TGCGCCAGCAGCCAAGGAGGGACAGGGAACACCGGGGAGCTGTTTTTT. Filled out from reference TRBV5-1 and TRBJ2-2, the complete variable domain reads KAGVTQTPRYLIKTRGQQVTLSCSPISGHRSVSWYQQTPGQGLQFLFEYFSETQRNKGNFPGRFSGRQFSNSRSEMNVSTLELGDSALYLCASSQGGTGNTGELFFGEGSRLTVL.

This sequence joins TRBV5-4 and TRBJ2-5; TRBD2 matches 7 bases. CDR3 length: 17 residues. Germline V gene sequence: CDR1 SGHNT, CDR2 YYREEE (reference sequence). With V trimmed by 0 bases and J by 1 base, 9 bases remained unmatched. The CDR3 nucleotides read TGTGCCAGCAGCTTGGGGGGGGAGCGGGGACTCCAAGAGACCCAGTACTTC. This codes for CASSLGGERGLQETQYF.

The chain uses TRBV7-3 and TRBJ2-7; 7 positions match TRBD2. This CDR3 is built from 15 residues. The germline V gene has CDR1 SGHTA and CDR2 FQGTGA. V trimming: 0 bases; J trimming: 3 bases; junction bases outside the gene matches: 5. The CDR3 protein is CASSLTAGGFYEQYF. CDR3 in DNA: TGTGCCAGCAGCTTAACGGCCGGGGGGTTCTACGAGCAGTACTTC.

This chain connects TRBV15 to TRBJ2-2; 9 nucleotides align to TRBD1. Losses at the gene ends were 3 bases for V and 14 bases for J; bases not matched to a gene: 7. The CDR3 covers 13 residues. From germline, CDR1 is LNHNV and CDR2 YYDKDF (reference sequence). CDR3 DNA sequence: TGTGCCACCAGCAGGGGGCCACAGGGGGCTCTGTTTTTT. It codes for CATSRGPQGALFF.

This chain connects TRBV7-9 to TRBJ1-5, with 8 bases identical to TRBD1. CDR1 and CDR2 from the germline V gene are SEHNR and FQNEAQ (reference sequence). There are 16 residues in the CDR3. V was pared by 5 bases and J by 3 bases, with 9 bases of the junction left unmatched. The CDR3 nucleotides are TGTGCCAGCAGCGCCGACAGGGGTGGGAACAATCAGCCCCAGCATTTT. Encoded protein: CASSADRGGNNQPQHF.